The 13 T cell receptor beta chains listed next were all sequenced from one sample in a study of cytomegalovirus exposure and HLA in healthy donors. A multiplex PCR was run with 60 Vbeta primers and 13 Jbeta primers. Produced via immunoSEQ multiplex PCR; TCRdb's table is partial and in-frame only. This sample has approximately 110,000 clones, with nearly 15% found just once. Material: PBMCs. These receptors all stem from a female donor in good health and CMV-seronegative.

The chain combines TRBV7-9 with TRBJ1-1; the D is unclear. Germline CDR1 and CDR2: SEHNR and FQNEAQ (reference sequence). Trimming stripped 5 bases from V and 4 bases from J, with 11 bases between. The CDR3 consists of 13 residues. This CDR3 reads CASSPQATTEAFF. In DNA form, the CDR3 reads TGTGCCAGCAGCCCGCAGGCGACCACTGAAGCTTTCTTT.

In regard to this clone: One end of the junction is discordant with germline, which a read error may explain. The V gene is TRBV15, the J gene TRBJ1-5; perhaps TRBD1 as D (6 bases). CDR1 and CDR2 from the germline V gene are LNHNV and YYDKDF (reference sequence). The CDR3 totals 12 residues. The CDR3 sequence: CATGRGHQPQHF. The CDR3 bases are TGTGCCACCGGCAGGGGCCATCAGCCCCAGCATTTT.

This clone appeared a few times. This chain connects TRBV25-1 to TRBJ1-1; D not certain. Deletions cut 1 base from V and 6 bases from J, with 3 bases between. Looked up from germline, CDR1 is MGHDK and CDR2 is SYGVNS. The CDR3 is 11 residues long. The CDR3 spells CASSEFAEAFF. CDR3 DNA sequence: TGTGCCAGCAGTGAATTCGCTGAAGCTTTCTTT. Full variable domain (rest looked up from reference TRBV25-1 and TRBJ1-1): EADIYQTPRYLVIGTGKKITLECSQTMGHDKMYWYQQDPGMELHLIHYSYGVNSTEKGDLSSESTVSRIRTEHFPLTLESARPSHTSQYLCASSEFAEAFFGQGTRLTVV.

This clone was observed a few times. J is TRBJ1-2 and V is TRBV7-9; TRBD1 matches at 7 bases. The CDR3 length is 13 residues. V gave up 2 bases and J gave up 14 bases; unmatched junction bases: 11. The germline gives CDR1 SEHNR, CDR2 FQNEAQ (reference sequence). CDR3 DNA sequence: TGTGCCAGCAGCTTACGACAGGGTCCCTCTGGAACCTTC. Its protein is CASSLRQGPSGTF.

DNA for the CDR3: TGTGCCAGCAGCGTAGGGAGCTCTGGAAACACCATATATTTT. Translating gives CASSVGSSGNTIYF. The V and J genes are TRBV9 and TRBJ1-3; D ambiguous. Germline V CDR1 and CDR2: SGDLS, YYNGEE. Trimming stripped 0 bases from V and 0 bases from J, with 4 bases between. This CDR3 spans 14 amino acids.

The V call is TRBV28, the J call TRBJ1-1; D may be TRBD1 (6 bases). The CDR3 is made up of 14 amino acids. CDR1 is MDHEN and CDR2 is SYDVKM in the germline V gene. The V end lost 1 base, the J end lost 4 bases, and 10 bases lay between the germline ends. CDR3: CASSLSQGITEAFF. For the CDR3, the DNA is TGTGCCAGCAGTTTATCCCAGGGGATCACTGAAGCTTTCTTT.

J is TRBJ2-2 and V is TRBV9, with D possibly being TRBD2 (5 bases). The CDR3 spans 15 residues. V was cut by 2 bases and J by 1 base, with 9 bases left in between. The germline CDR1 and CDR2 sequences are SGDLS and YYNGEE. The DNA for the CDR3 is TGTGCCAGCAGCGTTTCCGGGGTGAACACCGGGGAGCTGTTTTTT. It is translated as CASSVSGVNTGELFF.

This clone has more than one count but fewer than ten. The chain uses TRBV5-6 and TRBJ1-6, with 7 nucleotides matching TRBD1. CDR1 and CDR2 (germline): SGHDT, YYEEEE. The CDR3 consists of 15 residues. V was pared by 0 bases and J by 7 bases, with 4 bases of the junction left unmatched. CDR3 amino acids: CASSLAGTENSPLHF. CDR3 nucleotides: TGTGCCAGCAGCTTGGCCGGGACAGAGAATTCACCCCTCCACTTT.

The rearrangement links TRBV4-3 to TRBJ2-5, with 7 bases identical to TRBD1. V shed 0 bases, J shed 4 bases, and the junction held 2 bases outside the gene matches. Germline loops: CDR1 LGHNA, CDR2 YSLEER. The CDR3 has 14 amino acids. CDR3 in amino acids: CASSQEEGAETQYF. In DNA, the CDR3 is TGCGCCAGCAGCCAAGAAGAGGGGGCAGAGACCCAGTACTTC.

The chain couples TRBV19 to TRBJ2-3, with 9 bases fitting TRBD1. Germline trimming cut 7 bases from V and 0 bases from J; bases unmatched to any gene: 5. This CDR3 region has 15 residues. Germline CDR1 LNHDA, CDR2 SQIVND (reference sequence). CDR3 sequence: CASNTGTGSTDTQYF. The CDR3, as DNA: TGTGCCAGTAACACCGGGACAGGGAGCACAGATACGCAGTATTTT. The full variable domain, with the rest looked up from reference TRBV19 and TRBJ2-3, is DGGITQSPKYLFRKEGQNVTLSCEQNLNHDAMYWYRQDPGQGLRLIYYSQIVNDFQKGDIAEGYSVSREKKESFPLTVTSAQKNPTAFYLCASNTGTGSTDTQYFGPGTRLTVL.

The genes are TRBV7-3 and TRBJ2-6, with D perhaps matching TRBD1 (6 bases). This CDR3 has 15 residues. V lost 6 bases, J lost 4 bases, and 13 bases lay in between. Germline V gene data show CDR1 as SGHTA and CDR2 as FQGTGA. This chain's CDR3 is CASSQTGIGANVLTF. As DNA, the CDR3 is TGTGCCAGCAGTCAAACAGGGATCGGGGCCAACGTCCTGACTTTC.

This sequence joins TRBV11-1 and TRBJ2-2; 11 nucleotides match TRBD1. This CDR3 has 16 amino acids. The trim removed 4 bases at V and 4 bases at J, leaving 5 bases unmatched. Germline V gene lookup returns CDR1 SGHAT and CDR2 FQDESV (reference sequence). The chain's CDR3 is CASSSGQGATTGELFF. Written as DNA, the CDR3 is TGTGCCAGCAGCTCTGGACAGGGGGCGACCACCGGGGAGCTGTTTTTT.

V and J are TRBV4-3 and TRBJ2-7, with 7 bases fitting TRBD2. Germline lookup yields CDR1 LGHNA and CDR2 YSLEER. V lost 3 bases, J lost 3 bases, and 11 bases stayed unmatched. The CDR3 runs 16 residues. The CDR3 DNA reads as TGCGCCAGCAGCCAGACTAGCAGTTCCCACTACTACGAGCAGTACTTC. This translates into CASSQTSSSHYYEQYF.